The present entry profiles one TCR beta chain with its context. The source of the sample is a study of blood T cell repertoires in COVID-19. The wider study: Acute and convalescent COVID-19 samples came from the United States, Italy and Spain. PBMCs, B-cell-depleted T cells, or T cells provided the cDNA or gDNA that made up the material.

Assay used: immunoSEQ multiplex PCR; TCRdb lists only in-frame clones, some missing. Here the sample spans some 300,000 clones, around 90% being singletons. Seattle patients were enrolled while actively infected and followed longitudinally. This CDR3 is 18 amino acids long. Germline loops: CDR1 KGHSH, CDR2 LQKENI. V was pared by 1 base and J by 7 bases, with 12 bases of the junction left unmatched. J is TRBJ1-6 and V is TRBV18; 8 nucleotides align to TRBD1. Sequencing input: peripheral blood. The source is a woman aged 40 to 50 with COVID-19, enrolled during active disease. The CDR3 spells CASSPLGTGQTANSPLHF. In nucleotides, the CDR3 is TGTGCCAGCTCACCACTGGGGACAGGACAGACAGCGAATTCACCCCTCCACTTT.